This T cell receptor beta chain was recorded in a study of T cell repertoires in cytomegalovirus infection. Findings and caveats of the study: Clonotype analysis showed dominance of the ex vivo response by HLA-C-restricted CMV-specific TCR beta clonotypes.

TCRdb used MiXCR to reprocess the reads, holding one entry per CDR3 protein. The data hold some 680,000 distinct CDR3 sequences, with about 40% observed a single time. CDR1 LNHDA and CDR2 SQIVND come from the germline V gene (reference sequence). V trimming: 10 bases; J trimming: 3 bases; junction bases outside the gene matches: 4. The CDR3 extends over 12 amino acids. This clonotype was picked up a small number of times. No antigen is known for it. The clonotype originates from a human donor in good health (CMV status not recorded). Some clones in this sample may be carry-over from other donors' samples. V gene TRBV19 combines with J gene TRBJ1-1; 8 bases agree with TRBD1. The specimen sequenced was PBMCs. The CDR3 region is CATMTGDTEAFF. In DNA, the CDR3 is TGTGCCACCATGACAGGGGACACTGAAGCTTTCTTT.